Below, 8 T cell receptor beta chains from the same sample are listed, as sequenced in a study of breast tumors, draining lymph nodes, adjacent tissues. TCRdb reanalysed the multiplex PCR reads using MiXCR and keeps one entry per CDR3 protein. The sample has tens of thousands of distinct CDR3 sequences; under 75% are singletons. Material: tumor-adjacent breast tissue. These receptors originate from a female donor with breast cancer. Some clones in this sample may be carry-over from other donors' samples.

The V and J genes are TRBV7-3 and TRBJ2-6, with 9 positions matching TRBD2. Trimming cost V 7 bases and J 4 bases; bases outside gene matches: 11. The CDR3 has 17 amino acids. Germline V gene data show CDR1 as SGHTA and CDR2 as FQGTGA. The CDR3 region is CASKISGGPLGANVLTF. Written as DNA, the CDR3 is TGTGCCAGCAAAATTAGCGGGGGTCCGCTAGGGGCCAACGTCCTGACTTTC.

This clonotype showed up many times. One base away lies a much larger clone, so this may be a sequencing read error. The rearrangement uses TRBV11-2 and TRBJ1-2; weak D call: TRBD1 (5 bases). Trimming took 8 bases from V and 7 from J, leaving 20 bases between them. The CDR3 is 14 amino acids. The germline gives CDR1 SGHAT, CDR2 FQNNGV. For the CDR3, the DNA is TGTGCCAGCGGCCCAGCCCGGGGACCGGGTGGCTACACCTTC. It codes for CASGPARGPGGYTF.

The chain couples TRBV20-1 to TRBJ1-2, with 7 bases matching TRBD1. The CDR3 length is 13 residues. Germline V gene sequence: CDR1 DFQATT, CDR2 SNEGSKA (reference sequence). The V segment lost 5 bases and the J segment 0 bases; nucleotides outside the gene matches: 3. This CDR3 reads CSAWDSANYGYTF. In nucleotides, the CDR3 is TGCAGTGCTTGGGACAGCGCTAACTATGGCTACACCTTC.

This clonotype was counted once. The chain employs TRBV29-1 and TRBJ2-3, with D maybe TRBD2 (6 bases). The germline gives CDR1 SQVTM, CDR2 ANQGSEA. The CDR3 spans 14 residues. The V gene lost 1 base and the J gene lost 4 bases, with 12 bases spanning the gap. This CDR3 is CSVEVLSGSDTQYF. CDR3 in DNA: TGCAGCGTTGAAGTCCTTAGCGGTTCAGATACGCAGTATTTT.

The sample holds a few counts of this clonotype. The chain employs TRBV7-9 and TRBJ1-6; 8 bases align to TRBD1. Trimming removed 5 bases from V and 13 bases from J; junction bases left unmatched: 4. Germline V CDR1 and CDR2: SEHNR, FQNEAQ (reference sequence). This CDR3 contains 12 residues. The CDR3 spells CASSMTGEPLHF. DNA for the CDR3: TGTGCCAGCAGCATGACAGGGGAGCCCCTCCACTTT.

With regard to this clonotype: The germline gene is not matched at one end of the junction; a read error may be the cause. V gene TRBV7-9 combines with J gene TRBJ1-4; TRBD1 might be the D (5 bases). The CDR3 covers 14 residues. Germline assignment: CDR1 SEHNR and CDR2 FQNEAQ (reference sequence). The DNA of the CDR3 is TGTGCCGGCAGCTTAAATGGGGGTAATGAAAAACTGTTTTTT. The encoded protein is CAGSLNGGNEKLFF.

The chain combines TRBV20-1 with TRBJ1-2, with TRBD1 matching 11 bases. The trim removed 3 bases at V and 5 bases at J, leaving 8 bases unmatched. The germline V gene has CDR1 DFQATT and CDR2 SNEGSKA (reference sequence). This CDR3 is 15 amino acids long. CDR3 coding DNA: TGCAGTGCTAGGATCACCGGGACAGGGGGGTATGGCTACACCTTC. Its translation is CSARITGTGGYGYTF.

The CDR3 DNA reads TGTGCCAGCAGCCAAGAGACGGGGGGCACCTACGAGCAGTACTTC. Translated, it gives CASSQETGGTYEQYF. The J gene is TRBJ2-7, the V gene TRBV4-2; weak D call: TRBD2 (7 bases). The CDR3 is made up of 15 amino acids. V shed 0 bases and J shed 2 bases, with 11 bases lying between them. Germline CDR1 is LGHNA and CDR2 is YNFKEQ.